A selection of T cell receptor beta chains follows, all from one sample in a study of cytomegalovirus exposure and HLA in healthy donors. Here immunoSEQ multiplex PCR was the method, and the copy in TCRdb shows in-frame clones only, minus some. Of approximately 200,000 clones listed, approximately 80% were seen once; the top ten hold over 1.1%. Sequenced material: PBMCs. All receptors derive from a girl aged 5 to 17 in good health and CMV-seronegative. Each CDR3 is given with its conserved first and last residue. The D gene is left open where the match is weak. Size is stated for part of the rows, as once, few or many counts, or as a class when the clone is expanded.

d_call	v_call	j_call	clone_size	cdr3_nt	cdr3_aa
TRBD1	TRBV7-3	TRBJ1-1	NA	TGTGCCAGCAGCCAGACAGGGGGGAACACTGAAGCTTTCTTT	CASSQTGGNTEAFF
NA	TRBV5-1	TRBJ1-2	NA	TGCGCCAGCAGCGAGGACGGAGGATTTTACACCTTC	CASSEDGGFYTF
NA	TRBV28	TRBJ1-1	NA	TGTGCCAGCAAGGAGTGGTCTGGGGGGGAGAGTGAAGCTTTCTTT	CASKEWSGGESEAFF
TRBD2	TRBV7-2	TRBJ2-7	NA	TGTGCCAGCAGCTTACAGCGGGACTACGAGCAGTACTTC	CASSLQRDYEQYF
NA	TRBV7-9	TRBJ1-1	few	TGTGCCAGCAGCTCGGGAGGGAAGAACACTGAAGCTTTCTTT	CASSSGGKNTEAFF
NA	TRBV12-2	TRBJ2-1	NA	TGTGCAAGTCGCTCACGTGGACTAGCGGGACCTCGAGAGCAGTTCTTC	CASRSRGLAGPREQFF
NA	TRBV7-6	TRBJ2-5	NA	TGTGCCAGCAGCTTAGGCCAGGGAGAGACCCAGTACTTC	CASSLGQGETQYF
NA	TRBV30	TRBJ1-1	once	TGTGCCTGGATCCCGGCAGGGCGACGATTCACTGAAGCTTTCTTT	CAWIPAGRRFTEAFF
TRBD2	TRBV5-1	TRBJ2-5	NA	TGCGCCAGCAGCTTGGAACTAGCGGGAGACCGGGAGACCCAGTACTTC	CASSLELAGDRETQYF
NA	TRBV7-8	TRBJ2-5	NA	TGTGCCAGCAGCGAACTTAGATCAGGGGAGACCCAGTACTTC	CASSELRSGETQYF
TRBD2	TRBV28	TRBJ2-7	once	TGTGCCAGCAGTTTACTCCTTCTGGCGGGAGTACCCTACGAGCAGTACTTC	CASSLLLLAGVPYEQYF
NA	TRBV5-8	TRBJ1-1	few	TGTGCCAGCAGCTTGGACGGCAGAGGCCCCGCCGGGGCTTTCTTT	CASSLDGRGPAGAFF
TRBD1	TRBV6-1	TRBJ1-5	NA	TGTGCCAGCAGTGGCTGGACAGGGTCTCAGCCCCAGCATTTT	CASSGWTGSQPQHF
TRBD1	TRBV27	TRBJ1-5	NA	TGTGCCAGCAGTGCGGGACAGGGGTTTGGTTCTTATCCCCAGCATTTT	CASSAGQGFGSYPQHF
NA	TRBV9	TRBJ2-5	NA	TGTGCCAGCAGCGTAGAAGGGGGGGTGTTAGAGACCCAGTACTTC	CASSVEGGVLETQYF
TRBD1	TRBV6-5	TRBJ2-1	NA	TGTGCCACCAGGACAGGGCATAAAGACAATGAGCAGTTCTTC	CATRTGHKDNEQFF
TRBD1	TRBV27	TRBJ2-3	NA	TGTGCCAGCAGTGGGACAGTCCCGGGGGATACGCAGTATTTT	CASSGTVPGDTQYF
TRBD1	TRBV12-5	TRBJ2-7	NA	TGTGCTAGTGGTTTGGCGGACAGGCCCAACGAGCAGTACTTC	CASGLADRPNEQYF
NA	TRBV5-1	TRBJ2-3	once	TGCGCCAGCAGCTTGGCCGGCAGGGGCGTGGGAGATACGCAGTATTTT	CASSLAGRGVGDTQYF
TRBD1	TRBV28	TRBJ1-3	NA	TGTGCCAGCAGCCGAGAGGGTTTGGACAGGGCTGGAAACACCATATATTTT	CASSREGLDRAGNTIYF
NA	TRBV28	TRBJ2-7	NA	TGTGCCAGCGTTGACCTGACAGGACCTCCCTACTTC	CASVDLTGPPYF
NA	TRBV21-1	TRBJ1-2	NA	TGTGCCAGCAAATCCTACGTGAACTATGGCTACACCTTC	CASKSYVNYGYTF
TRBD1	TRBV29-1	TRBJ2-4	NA	TGCAGCGTAACCGGGACAGAGAGGAAAAACATTCAGTACTTC	CSVTGTERKNIQYF
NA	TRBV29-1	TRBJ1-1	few	TGCAGCGTGGGCAAAGGGGTCCGCACTGAAGCTTTCTTT	CSVGKGVRTEAFF
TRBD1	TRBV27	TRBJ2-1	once	TGTGCCAGCAGTTTATACAGGGGGTGGAATGAGCAGTTCTTC	CASSLYRGWNEQFF
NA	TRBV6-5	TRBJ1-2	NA	TGTGCCAGCACCTCAGGGGCTGGCTACACCTTC	CASTSGAGYTF
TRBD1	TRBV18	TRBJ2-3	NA	TGTGCCAGCTCACCGACGGGACAGCCCATAGATACGCAGTATTTT	CASSPTGQPIDTQYF
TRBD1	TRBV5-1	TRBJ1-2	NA	TGCGCCAGCAGCTTGGCAGGGGGCAACTATGGCTACACCTTC	CASSLAGGNYGYTF
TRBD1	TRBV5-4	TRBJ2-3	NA	TGTGCCAGCAGCCCGGGTCCGTCAGGGGGCGCGGCAGATACGCAGTATTTT	CASSPGPSGGAADTQYF
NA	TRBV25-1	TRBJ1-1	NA	TGTGCCAGCAGTGAATCAGGGTACACTGAAGCTTTCTTT	CASSESGYTEAFF
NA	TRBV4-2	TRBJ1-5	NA	TGTGCCAGCAGCCAAGATCCGTCCAGGGAAGGCAATCAGCCCCAGCATTTT	CASSQDPSREGNQPQHF
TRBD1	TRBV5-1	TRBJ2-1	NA	TGCGCCAGCAGCAGAGGGACAGGGGGTGATGAGCAGTTCTTC	CASSRGTGGDEQFF
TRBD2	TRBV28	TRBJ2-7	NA	TGTGCCAGCCGCGACGAACGAGCGGGGGTCTACGAGCAGTACTTC	CASRDERAGVYEQYF